The present T cell receptor beta chain was sequenced within a study of T cells expressing NK-cell markers. The CDR3 totals 12 residues. CDR1 is SQVTM, CDR2 ANQGSEA, per germline. Reprocessing the 5' RACE reads, TCRdb reports a single entry for every CDR3 protein and omits DNA. The sample includes about 550,000 distinct CDR3 sequences. The rearrangement links TRBV29-1 to TRBJ1-6; the TRBD1 assignment by TCRdb is unverifiable without DNA. The sequenced material came from blood T cells: a sorted CD56 or NKG2C T cell subset, CD4+ or CD8+ T cells, or bulk PBMC T cells (not recorded which). The sequence derives from a man aged 18 to 29 in good health. The CDR3 reads CSVGTANSPLHF.